A selection of T cell receptor beta chains follows, all from one sample in a study of T cell responses to AZD1222 COVID-19 vaccine. Produced via immunoSEQ multiplex PCR; TCRdb's table is partial and in-frame only. Of tens of thousands of clones in the sample, approximately 89% were seen once. Here the sequenced sample was peripheral blood, taken on day 0 of MenACWY control vaccination. The receptors originated from an adult in good health. Each CDR3 is given with its conserved first and last residue. A D gene is named only where the DNA matches it firmly. Expanded clones get a size class; other rows say once, few or many, or leave the size out.

13	TRBJ1-2	TRBV2	TRBD1	.	CASSEQGGGGYTF	TGTGCCAGCAGTGAACAGGGGGGCGGTGGCTACACCTTC
16	TRBJ1-5	TRBV19	.	.	CASSILLGRADQPQHF	TGTGCCAGTAGTATACTATTAGGGAGGGCAGACCAGCCCCAGCATTTT
12	TRBJ2-3	TRBV2	.	once	CASSPLPDTQYF	TGTGCCAGCAGTCCCCTGCCAGATACGCAGTATTTT
15	TRBJ2-1	TRBV6-2/TRBV6-3	.	.	CASSNPGRGAVEQFF	TGTGCCAGCAGTAACCCCGGTCGGGGGGCGGTTGAGCAGTTCTTC
14	TRBJ2-7	TRBV5-4	.	.	CASSLDGLQDEQYF	TGTGCCAGCAGCTTGGATGGGTTGCAGGACGAGCAGTACTTC
15	TRBJ1-5	TRBV2	.	.	CASRATDYSNQPQHF	TGTGCCAGCAGGGCGACGGACTATAGCAATCAGCCCCAGCATTTT
15	TRBJ2-7	TRBV19	TRBD2	.	CASSISGGSSYEQYF	TGTGCCAGTAGTATTTCGGGGGGATCCTCCTACGAGCAGTACTTC
15	TRBJ2-3	TRBV6-2/TRBV6-3	.	.	CASSWGDSDTDTQYF	TGTGCCAGCAGCTGGGGCGACTCGGACACAGATACGCAGTATTTT
13	TRBJ1-3	TRBV5-1	.	.	CASTTDSGNTIYF	TGCGCCAGCACGACAGACTCTGGAAACACCATATATTTT
16	TRBJ2-3	TRBV28	.	.	CASRPTPGLSTDTQYF	TGTGCCAGCAGGCCGACCCCGGGCCTTAGCACAGATACGCAGTATTTT
15	TRBJ2-1	TRBV6-4	TRBD1	.	CASSTGQGPYNEQFF	TGTGCCAGCAGTACAGGACAGGGGCCCTACAATGAGCAGTTCTTC
16	TRBJ2-7	TRBV27	TRBD2	.	CASSFAGTSGIYEQYF	TGTGCCAGCAGTTTTGCAGGGACTAGCGGGATCTACGAGCAGTACTTC
13	TRBJ2-3	TRBV28	.	.	CASTPSSTDTQYF	TGTGCCAGCACGCCCTCTTCCACAGATACGCAGTATTTT
11	TRBJ2-7	TRBV10-3	TRBD1	once	CAIRQGSEQYF	TGTGCCATCAGACAGGGGAGCGAGCAGTACTTC
16	TRBJ2-3	TRBV19	TRBD2	.	CASRRTSGGLLDTQYF	TGTGCCAGTAGACGGACTAGCGGGGGGTTGTTAGATACGCAGTATTTT
17	TRBJ1-4	TRBV7-6	TRBD1	.	CASSRTGGVATNEKLFF	TGTGCCAGCAGTAGGACAGGGGGGGTCGCAACTAATGAAAAACTGTTTTTT
14	TRBJ2-3	TRBV5-4	.	once	CASTPAPFTDTQYF	TGTGCCAGCACCCCGGCTCCGTTCACAGATACGCAGTATTTT
15	TRBJ2-2	TRBV28	.	.	CASRTGRENTGELFF	TGTGCCAGCAGGACTGGGCGGGAAAACACCGGGGAGCTGTTTTTT
14	TRBJ2-7	TRBV5-8	.	once	CASSLGPNSYEQYF	TGTGCCAGCAGCTTGGGCCCTAACAGCTACGAGCAGTACTTC
16	TRBJ2-2	TRBV10-3	TRBD2	.	CAISERVAGDTGELFF	TGTGCCATCAGTGAAAGGGTAGCGGGAGACACCGGGGAGCTGTTTTTT
15	TRBJ1-5	TRBV15	.	.	CATSRDYDSNQPQHF	TGTGCCACCAGCAGAGATTACGATAGCAATCAGCCCCAGCATTTT